Listed below are T cell receptor beta chains from one sample, sequenced in a study of graft-versus-host responses after intestinal transplantation. Sequencing was performed with immunoSEQ multiplex PCR; in TCRdb, only in-frame clones are kept and a portion is missing. Of 99,000 or so clones in the sample, roughly 82% were seen once. The source was PBMCs, collected 255 days after intestinal transplant. Source of these receptors: a human patient who received an intestinal transplant, so some T cells may come from the graft donor. The CDR3 runs from the conserved cysteine through the conserved F or W. A D gene is named only where the DNA matches it firmly. The size entry is marked missing in some rows and otherwise reads once, few, many or a size class.

D	size	J	V	DNA	CDR3
.	.	TRBJ2-7	TRBV7-8	TGTGCCAGCAGCTTCCAGACGGACGAACGCTATTCCTACGAGCAGTACTTC	CASSFQTDERYSYEQYF
TRBD1	.	TRBJ2-3	TRBV5-1	TGCGCCAGCAGCTTGGGCCTGACAGGGATCAAGGATACGCAGTATTTT	CASSLGLTGIKDTQYF
.	few	TRBJ1-4	TRBV6-6	TGTGCCACCTTCCAGCATGACAGTACTAATGAAAAACTGTTTTTT	CATFQHDSTNEKLFF
TRBD2	.	TRBJ2-1	TRBV29-1	TGCAGCGTTGACGGGACTAGCGGGGGAACCTTAGAAAATGAGCAGTTCTTC	CSVDGTSGGTLENEQFF
TRBD2	.	TRBJ2-7	TRBV4-1	TGCGCCAGCAGCCAAGAGGGACTAGCGGCCGAGCAGTACTTC	CASSQEGLAAEQYF
TRBD2	.	TRBJ2-3	TRBV6-6	TGTGCCAGCAAGGCTAGCGGGGCCCGCGATACGCAGTATTTT	CASKASGARDTQYF
.	.	TRBJ2-2	TRBV28	TGTGCCAGCAGTGGCGGATACACCGGGGAGCTGTTTTTT	CASSGGYTGELFF
.	.	TRBJ2-7	TRBV21-1	TGTGCCAGCAGCAAAGTGTCACCTTCGTGGGACAGCCTTTCCTACGAGCAGTACTTC	CASSKVSPSWDSLSYEQYF
.	.	TRBJ2-2	TRBV2	TGTGCCGGTACCTTTACGAACACCGGGGAGCTGTTTTTT	CAGTFTNTGELFF
.	.	TRBJ1-1	TRBV11-2	TGTGCCAGCAGCTTAGATAGTGCCGGATTCTTGAACACTGAAGCTTTCTTT	CASSLDSAGFLNTEAFF
.	.	TRBJ2-2	TRBV6-1	TGTGCCAGCAGTCCTCTAGACGGGAACACCGGGGAGCTGTTTTTT	CASSPLDGNTGELFF
.	.	TRBJ1-1	TRBV6-1	TGTGCCAGCAGTGAAAGGCAGGGAGGCACTGAAGCTTTCTTT	CASSERQGGTEAFF
TRBD1	once	TRBJ1-4	TRBV4-1	TGCGCCAGCAGCCAAGAAAAACAGGGGAACGAAAAACTGTTTTTT	CASSQEKQGNEKLFF
TRBD1	.	TRBJ1-1	TRBV2	TGTGCCACCGAGGCACAGGGGATCACTGAAGCTTTCTTT	CATEAQGITEAFF
.	.	TRBJ2-2	TRBV7-9	TGTGCCAGCAGCTTAGGTCGGAAGACCGGGGAGCTGTTTTTT	CASSLGRKTGELFF
.	.	TRBJ1-6	TRBV19	TGTGCCAGTAGTATAGCAGGGGCCGACTATAATTCACCCCTCCACTTT	CASSIAGADYNSPLHF
.	.	TRBJ1-1	TRBV10-3	TGTGCCATCCCCCCAGAAGGGCGAACTGAAGCTTTCTTT	CAIPPEGRTEAFF
.	.	TRBJ2-1	TRBV28	TGTGCCAGCAGTCGTTTACAGGGCTCCTACAATGAGCAGTTCTTC	CASSRLQGSYNEQFF
.	.	TRBJ1-1	TRBV5-6	TGTGCCAGCAGTCGGGGCCCCATGAACACTGAAGCTTTCTTT	CASSRGPMNTEAFF
TRBD1	.	TRBJ2-1	TRBV5-1	TGCGCCAGCAGCACCGACTGGACAGGGGGGAGCTCCTACAATGAGCAGTTCTTC	CASSTDWTGGSSYNEQFF
.	.	TRBJ2-4	TRBV11-2	TGTGCCAGCAGCTTGACGATATCGGGGTCCGAGGTTCGAAACATTCAGTACTTC	CASSLTISGSEVRNIQYF
TRBD2	.	TRBJ2-1	TRBV6-4	TGTGCCAGCAGTGACTTTTTCCGGGGGGGCCCCTACAATGAGCAGTTCTTC	CASSDFFRGGPYNEQFF
.	.	TRBJ1-5	TRBV10-3	TGTGCCACCCGACAGGAGGGCAATCAGCCCCAGCATTTT	CATRQEGNQPQHF
TRBD2	few	TRBJ2-5	TRBV19	TGTGCCAGTAGGGGGAGGGGAGCGGAGACCCAGTACTTC	CASRGRGAETQYF
.	.	TRBJ1-5	TRBV30	TGTGCCTGGAGACCCGGCCCCAATCAGCCCCAGCATTTT	CAWRPGPNQPQHF
TRBD2	.	TRBJ2-2	TRBV5-1	TGCGCCAGCAGCTTGACTAGCGGGGGTTCGAACACCGGGGAGCTGTTTTTT	CASSLTSGGSNTGELFF
.	few	TRBJ1-2	TRBV6-6	TGTGCCAGCAGTTACTCGGCAAACTATGGCTACACCTTC	CASSYSANYGYTF
.	.	TRBJ2-7	TRBV7-6	TGTGCCAGCAGCTTAGAAGTAGCCGGTCCCGAGCAGTACTTC	CASSLEVAGPEQYF
.	.	TRBJ1-6	TRBV7-2	TGTGCCAGCAGCCTCCGGGCCTCCCGGAGGGAGTCACCCCTCCACTTT	CASSLRASRRESPLHF
TRBD1	once	TRBJ1-1	TRBV2	TGTGCCAGCAGCGGACAGGACAGGGAAGCTTTCTTT	CASSGQDREAFF
.	.	TRBJ2-5	TRBV5-4	TGTGCCAGCAGCTTTGGGGGGACCCAGTACTTC	CASSFGGTQYF
TRBD1	.	TRBJ2-7	TRBV19	TGTGCCAGTAGTTCAGGGACAGAAAACTACGAGCAGTACTTC	CASSSGTENYEQYF
.	.	TRBJ2-1	TRBV29-1	TGCAGCGTTGACGTGATCTGGGCAGACAATGAGCAGTTCTTC	CSVDVIWADNEQFF
.	.	TRBJ2-7	TRBV4-1	TGCGCCAGCAGCCAAGGTTTATCCCTAGAGCGGGAGCAGTACTTC	CASSQGLSLEREQYF
.	once	TRBJ2-2	TRBV28	TGTGCCAGCGAGCAGTTTCGGTCTCGTTTGGGGAGCGGGGAGCTGTTTTTT	CASEQFRSRLGSGELFF
.	.	TRBJ2-3	TRBV6-6	TGTGCCAGCGGGATAAACAGGGAAGTAGCAGATACGCAGTATTTT	CASGINREVADTQYF
.	.	TRBJ2-7	TRBV5-4	TGTGCCAGGACTATCCTGACCTCCTACGAGCAGTACTTC	CARTILTSYEQYF
TRBD1	.	TRBJ2-7	TRBV10-1	TGCGCCAGCAGTGACAAACAGGGGTCTCTCGACGAGCAGTACTTC	CASSDKQGSLDEQYF
TRBD1	.	TRBJ1-2	TRBV11-2	TGTGCCAGCAGCTTTGGGGACAGGGGGTTCCTTGGCTACACCTTC	CASSFGDRGFLGYTF
.	.	TRBJ2-3	TRBV5-1	TGCGCCAGCAGCTTGGATCCGTATAGCACAGATACGCAGTATTTT	CASSLDPYSTDTQYF
.	.	TRBJ2-7	TRBV10-3	TGTGCCATCAGATCCCCGGGACTTACCTACGAGCAGTACTTC	CAIRSPGLTYEQYF
.	.	TRBJ1-5	TRBV9	TGTGCCAGCAGCGTGGGCAATAGCAATCAGCCCCAGCATTTT	CASSVGNSNQPQHF
TRBD2	.	TRBJ2-5	TRBV5-1	TGCGCCAGCAGCTATGGGACTAGCGGAGAGACCCAGTACTTC	CASSYGTSGETQYF
TRBD1	.	TRBJ2-1	TRBV9	TGTGCCAGCAGCCCGAACAGGGGTTCCTACAATGAGCAGTTCTTC	CASSPNRGSYNEQFF
.	.	TRBJ1-3	TRBV10-2	TGCGCCAGCAGTGATGCGGGCTCCTCTGGAAACACCATATATTTT	CASSDAGSSGNTIYF
.	.	TRBJ2-5	TRBV18	TGTGCCAGCTCACCGACGCAAGAGACCCAGTACTTC	CASSPTQETQYF
.	.	TRBJ1-3	TRBV30	TGTGCCTGGAGTAAGCACCCCTCTGGAAACACCATATATTTT	CAWSKHPSGNTIYF
.	once	TRBJ1-2	TRBV5-1	TGCGCCAGCAGCTTGGAACAGGGCGGCGCTAGGGGCTACACCTTC	CASSLEQGGARGYTF
TRBD1	.	TRBJ2-7	TRBV2	TGTGCCAGCATTAGGGCAGGGGGCTCCTACGAGCAGTACTTC	CASIRAGGSYEQYF
.	.	TRBJ1-5	TRBV6-1	TGTGCCAGCAGTGGCAGGGGTGGTCAGCCCCAGCATTTT	CASSGRGGQPQHF
TRBD2	.	TRBJ2-7	TRBV7-9	TGTGCCAGCAGCTCGGGACTAGCGGGAGGTGTCCCCTACGAGCAGTACTTC	CASSSGLAGGVPYEQYF
.	.	TRBJ1-5	TRBV4-3	TGCGCCAGCAGCCAAGATACGTCGGGCAATCAGCCCCAGCATTTT	CASSQDTSGNQPQHF
.	.	TRBJ2-3	TRBV20-1	TGCAGTGCAAAGGGAGCGGATACGCAGTATTTT	CSAKGADTQYF
.	.	TRBJ1-2	TRBV5-1	TGCGCCAGCAAAGCGACGACAGAAATAAACTATGGCTACACCTTC	CASKATTEINYGYTF
.	.	TRBJ1-1	TRBV6-1	TGTGCCAGCACCGTACTTGAAGCTTTCTTT	CASTVLEAFF
.	.	TRBJ2-3	TRBV6-4	TGTGCCAGCAGTGACTCGGACAGCGGGGCAGATACGCAGTATTTT	CASSDSDSGADTQYF